The 10 T cell receptor beta chains below all came from one sample that was sequenced in a study of tumor and adjacent non-tumor tissue in lung cancer. The template was RNA from unsorted bulk tissue. Three rounds of nested PCR, following a modified ARM-PCR protocol, produced the TCRbeta library. TCRdb re-called the multiplex PCR reads with MiXCR, one entry per CDR3 protein. This table holds about 75,000 distinct CDR3 sequences, 60% to 85% found once. Sample: lung tumor tissue. These receptors came from a woman aged 45-60 years with non-small cell lung cancer.

This clonotype came up a few times. A much larger clone lies a single base off, so this may be a read error. V usage is TRBV11-2 and J usage is TRBJ2-1; no firm D call. CDR1 is SGHAT and CDR2 is FQNNGV in the germline V gene. This CDR3 has 11 amino acids. DNA for the CDR3: TGTGGCAGCAGCTTAGGCAATGAGCGGTTCTTC. Translation: CGSSLGNERFF.

A note on this clonotype: This CDR3 fails to terminate in the conserved phenylalanine or tryptophan, so it likely reflects a read error. No DNA is shown, since the ends of the CDR3 on it are uncertain; the CDR3 is the one TCRdb lists. J is TRBJ2-3 and V is TRBV11-2. Germline CDR1 SGHAT, CDR2 FQNNGV. The CDR3 region is 13 residues in length, termini included. CDR3 sequence: CASSLDRADTQYY.

Comment on this clonotype: This CDR3 fails to terminate in the conserved phenylalanine or tryptophan, so it likely reflects a read error. The J gene is TRBJ2-4, the V gene TRBV4-2, with 7 bases lining up with TRBD1. Germline-derived CDR1 and CDR2 are LGHNA and YNFKEQ. Trimming at V came to 4 bases and at J to 3 bases, leaving 12 bases not matched to a gene. CDR3 size: 17 residues. CDR3 sequence: CASSLNSGGADKNIQYY. CDR3 nucleotide sequence: TGTGCCAGCAGCCTAAATTCAGGGGGTGCGGACAAAAACATTCAGTACTAC.

Concerning this clonotype itself: Germline is not matched at one junction end, which may reflect a read error. The chain has TRBV6-6 and TRBJ2-4; 7 positions agree with TRBD2. Germline CDR1 MNHNY, CDR2 SVGAGI (reference sequence). The CDR3 runs to 16 residues. This CDR3 is CASNPGEGKLRNVQYF. Here the CDR3 DNA reads TGTGCCAGCAATCCCGGGGAGGGGAAGCTTAGAAACGTTCAGTACTTC.

This clonotype appeared once. A read error may explain this, as a much larger clone is one base away. The chain is built from TRBV7-9 and TRBJ2-1; 10 nucleotides match TRBD2. With 5 bases clipped from V and 13 bases from J, the junction kept 11 bases outside the gene matches. This CDR3 is built from 14 residues. Germline CDR1 and CDR2: SEHNR and FQNEAQ (reference sequence). This chain's CDR3 is CASSTGTSEVTQFF. CDR3 DNA: TGTGCCAGCAGCACCGGGACTAGCGAGGTAACCCAGTTCTTC.

This clonotype was recorded only once. Likely a read error: the CDR3 ends without its conserved phenylalanine or tryptophan. The chain carries TRBV24-1 and TRBJ2-7, with D tentatively TRBD1 (5 bases). The V end was cut by 4 bases, the J end by 7 bases, with 13 bases between. This CDR3 has 13 amino acids. Germline lookup yields CDR1 KGHDR and CDR2 SFDVKD. Here the CDR3 reads CATSDRTRLEQYS. CDR3 nucleotides: TGTGCCACCAGTGACAGGACACGGCTTGAGCAGTACTCC.

About this clonotype itself: At one end, the junction sequence differs from germline, possibly due to a read error. Here the CDR3 reads CTSSQHRTNSYEQYF. The CDR3 nucleotides are TGCACCAGCAGCCAACACCGGACGAACTCCTACGAGCAGTACTTC. The gene calls are TRBV4-1 and TRBJ2-7; no clear D gene. Germline lookup yields CDR1 MGHRA and CDR2 YSYEKL. CDR3 length: 15 amino acids.

Of note for this clonotype: One end of the junction varies from germline; a read error may be responsible. The chain combines TRBV11-2 with TRBJ2-7; 7 bases fit TRBD1. The CDR3 runs to 14 residues. Germline V gene data show CDR1 as SGHAT and CDR2 as FQNNGV. The CDR3 DNA sequence: TGTGCCAGCACCTTAGTTAGGGACAGCTACGAGCAATATTTC. This codes for CASTLVRDSYEQYF.

A remark on this clonotype: A junction end diverges from the germline sequence, so it may reflect a read error. The V and J genes are TRBV12-3 or TRBV12-4 and TRBJ1-5; D remains unclear. The CDR3 length is 14 residues. The CDR3 DNA follows: TGTACCAGCAGTTTAAACAAGGGAAGTCAGCCCCAGCATTTT. This translates into CTSSLNKGSQPQHF.

This clonotype appeared a single time. The V call is TRBV7-8, the J call TRBJ2-1; D may be TRBD2 (5 bases). Germline CDR1 reads SGHVS; CDR2 reads FQNEAQ. V shed 10 bases and J shed 1 base, with 17 bases lying between them. The CDR3 runs to 15 residues. The CDR3 here is CANSSRLTSYNEQFF. The CDR3 region has the DNA TGTGCCAATAGCTCCCGACTAACGTCCTACAATGAGCAGTTCTTC.